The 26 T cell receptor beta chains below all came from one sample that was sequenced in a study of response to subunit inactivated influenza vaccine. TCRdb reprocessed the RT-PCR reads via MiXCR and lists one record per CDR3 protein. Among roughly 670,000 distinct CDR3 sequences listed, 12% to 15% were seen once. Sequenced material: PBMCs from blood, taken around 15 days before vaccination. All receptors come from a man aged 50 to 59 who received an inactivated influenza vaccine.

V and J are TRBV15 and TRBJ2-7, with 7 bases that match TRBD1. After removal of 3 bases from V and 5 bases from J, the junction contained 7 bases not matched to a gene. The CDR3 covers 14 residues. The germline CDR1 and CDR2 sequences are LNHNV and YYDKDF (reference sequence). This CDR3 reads CATSRTGLRNEQYF. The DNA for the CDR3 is TGTGCCACCAGCAGGACAGGGTTAAGGAACGAGCAGTACTTC.

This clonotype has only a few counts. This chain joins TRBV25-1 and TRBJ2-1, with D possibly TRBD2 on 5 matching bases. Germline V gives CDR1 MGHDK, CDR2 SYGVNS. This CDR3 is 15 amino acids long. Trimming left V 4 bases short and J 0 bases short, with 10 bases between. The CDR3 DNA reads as TGTGCCAGCAGTGGCGTTGGGAGCTCCTACAATGAGCAGTTCTTC. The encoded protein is CASSGVGSSYNEQFF. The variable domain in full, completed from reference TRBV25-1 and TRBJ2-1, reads EADIYQTPRYLVIGTGKKITLECSQTMGHDKMYWYQQDPGMELHLIHYSYGVNSTEKGDLSSESTVSRIRTEHFPLTLESARPSHTSQYLCASSGVGSSYNEQFFGPGTRLTVL.

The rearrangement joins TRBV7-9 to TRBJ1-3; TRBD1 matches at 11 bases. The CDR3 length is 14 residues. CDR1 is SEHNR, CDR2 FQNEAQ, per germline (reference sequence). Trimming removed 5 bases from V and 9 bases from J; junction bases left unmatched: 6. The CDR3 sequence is CASSAGQGVFTIYF. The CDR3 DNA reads TGTGCCAGCAGCGCGGGACAGGGGGTCTTCACCATATATTTT.

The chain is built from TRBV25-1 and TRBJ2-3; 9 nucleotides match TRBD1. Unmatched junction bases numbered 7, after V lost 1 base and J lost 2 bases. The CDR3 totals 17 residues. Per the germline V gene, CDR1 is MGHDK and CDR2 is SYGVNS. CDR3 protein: CASSELGTGYDTDTQYF. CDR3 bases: TGTGCCAGCAGTGAATTGGGGACAGGGTACGACACAGATACGCAGTATTTT.

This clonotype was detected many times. CDR3 sequence (DNA): TGTGCCAGCAGCCGCGCCCCGAGTCAAGATACGCAGTATTTT. Translated: CASSRAPSQDTQYF. This chain uses TRBV11-2 with TRBJ2-3; D is uncertain. The CDR3 runs 14 residues. In germline, CDR1 is SGHAT, CDR2 FQNNGV. Trimming removed 5 bases from V and 5 bases from J, with 14 bases in between.

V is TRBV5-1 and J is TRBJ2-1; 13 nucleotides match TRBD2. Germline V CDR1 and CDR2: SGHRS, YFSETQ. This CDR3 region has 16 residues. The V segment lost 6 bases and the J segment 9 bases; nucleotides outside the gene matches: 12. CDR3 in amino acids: CASNRLAGGTSGEQFF. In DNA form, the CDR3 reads TGCGCCAGCAACAGACTAGCGGGGGGCACCTCCGGTGAGCAGTTCTTC. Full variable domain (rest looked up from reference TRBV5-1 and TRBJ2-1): KAGVTQTPRYLIKTRGQQVTLSCSPISGHRSVSWYQQTPGQGLQFLFEYFSETQRNKGNFPGRFSGRQFSNSRSEMNVSTLELGDSALYLCASNRLAGGTSGEQFFGPGTRLTVL.

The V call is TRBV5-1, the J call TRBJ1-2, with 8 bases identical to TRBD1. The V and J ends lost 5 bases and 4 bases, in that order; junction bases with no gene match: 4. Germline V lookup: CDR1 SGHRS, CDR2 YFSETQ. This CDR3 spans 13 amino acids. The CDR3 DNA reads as TGCGCCAGCAGGGACAGGGAGAGCTATGGCTACACCTTC. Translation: CASRDRESYGYTF.

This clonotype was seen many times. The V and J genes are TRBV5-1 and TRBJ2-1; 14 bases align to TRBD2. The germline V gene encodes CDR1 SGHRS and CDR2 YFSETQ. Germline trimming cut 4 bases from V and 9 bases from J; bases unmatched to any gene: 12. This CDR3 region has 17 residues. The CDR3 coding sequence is TGCGCCAGCAGCCCCGTCCCCCGACTAGCGGGAGGGAGTGAGCAGTTCTTC. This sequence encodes CASSPVPRLAGGSEQFF.

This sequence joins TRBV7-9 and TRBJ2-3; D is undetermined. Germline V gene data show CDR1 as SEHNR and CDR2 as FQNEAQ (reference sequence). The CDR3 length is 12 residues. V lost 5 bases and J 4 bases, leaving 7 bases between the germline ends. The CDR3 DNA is TGTGCCAGCAGCCCCCTTCCAGATACGCAGTATTTT. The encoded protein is CASSPLPDTQYF.

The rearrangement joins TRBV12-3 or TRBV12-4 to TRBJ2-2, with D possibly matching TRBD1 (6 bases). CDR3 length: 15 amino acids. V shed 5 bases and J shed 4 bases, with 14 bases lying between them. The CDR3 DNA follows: TGTGCCAGCAGTCCACAGGGAGTCAGCACCGGGGAGCTGTTTTTT. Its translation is CASSPQGVSTGELFF.

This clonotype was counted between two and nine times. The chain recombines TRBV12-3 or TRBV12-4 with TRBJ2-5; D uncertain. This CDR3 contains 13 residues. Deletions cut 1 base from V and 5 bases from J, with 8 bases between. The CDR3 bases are TGTGCCAGCAGTTTAGTTCCGACCGAGACCCAGTACTTC. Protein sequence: CASSLVPTETQYF.

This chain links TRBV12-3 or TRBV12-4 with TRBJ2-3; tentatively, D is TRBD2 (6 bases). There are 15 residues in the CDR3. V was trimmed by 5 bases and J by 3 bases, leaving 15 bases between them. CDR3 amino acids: CASSRRDFRTDTQYF. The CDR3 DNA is TGTGCCAGCAGTCGCCGGGACTTCAGAACAGATACGCAGTATTTT.

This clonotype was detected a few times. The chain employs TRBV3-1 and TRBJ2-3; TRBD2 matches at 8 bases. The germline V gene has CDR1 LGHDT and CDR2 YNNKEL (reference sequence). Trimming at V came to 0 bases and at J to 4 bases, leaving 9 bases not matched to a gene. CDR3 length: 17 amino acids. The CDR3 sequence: CASSQDPSGRNADTQYF. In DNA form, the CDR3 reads TGTGCCAGCAGCCAAGATCCGAGCGGGAGAAACGCAGATACGCAGTATTTT.

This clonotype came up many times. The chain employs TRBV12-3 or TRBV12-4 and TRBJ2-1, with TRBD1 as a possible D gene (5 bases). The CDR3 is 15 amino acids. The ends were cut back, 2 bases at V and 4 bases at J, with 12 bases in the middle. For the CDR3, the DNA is TGTGCCAGCAGTTTAAGTCTGGGGCGATACAATGAGCAGTTCTTC. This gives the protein CASSLSLGRYNEQFF.

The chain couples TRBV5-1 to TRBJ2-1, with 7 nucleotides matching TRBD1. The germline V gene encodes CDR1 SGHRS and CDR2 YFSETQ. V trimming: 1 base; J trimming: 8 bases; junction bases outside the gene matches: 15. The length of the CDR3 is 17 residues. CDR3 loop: CASSLIGRGRTNDEQFF. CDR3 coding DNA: TGCGCCAGCAGCTTGATCGGCAGGGGGAGAACAAACGATGAGCAGTTCTTC.

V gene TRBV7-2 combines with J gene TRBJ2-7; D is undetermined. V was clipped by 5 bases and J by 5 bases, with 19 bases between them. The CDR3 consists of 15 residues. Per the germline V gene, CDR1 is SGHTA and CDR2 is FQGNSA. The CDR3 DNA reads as TGTGCCAGCAGCCCCCCGGGCGGCGATAACCACGAGCAGTACTTC. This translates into CASSPPGGDNHEQYF.

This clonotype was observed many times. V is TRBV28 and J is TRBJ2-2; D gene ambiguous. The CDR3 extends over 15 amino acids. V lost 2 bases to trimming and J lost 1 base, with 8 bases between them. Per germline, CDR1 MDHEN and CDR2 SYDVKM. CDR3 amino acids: CASSLGRRNTGELFF. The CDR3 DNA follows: TGTGCCAGCAGTTTAGGTCGCAGGAACACCGGGGAGCTGTTTTTT.

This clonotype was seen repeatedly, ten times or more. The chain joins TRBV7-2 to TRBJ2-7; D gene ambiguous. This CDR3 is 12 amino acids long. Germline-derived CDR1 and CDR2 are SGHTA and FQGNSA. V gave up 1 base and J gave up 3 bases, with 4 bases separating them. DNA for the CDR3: TGTGCCAGCAGCTTAGTTAGCTACGAGCAGTACTTC. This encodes CASSLVSYEQYF.

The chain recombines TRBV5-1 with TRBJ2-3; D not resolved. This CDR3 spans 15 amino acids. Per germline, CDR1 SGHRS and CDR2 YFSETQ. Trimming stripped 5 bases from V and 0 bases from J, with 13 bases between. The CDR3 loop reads CASRFTGDSTDTQYF. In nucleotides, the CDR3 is TGCGCCAGCAGGTTTACTGGGGATAGCACAGATACGCAGTATTTT.

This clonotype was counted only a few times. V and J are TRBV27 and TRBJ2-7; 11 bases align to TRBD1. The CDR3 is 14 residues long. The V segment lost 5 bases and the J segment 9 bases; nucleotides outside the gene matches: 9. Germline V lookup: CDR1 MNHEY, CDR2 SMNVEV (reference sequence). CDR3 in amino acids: CASSVTGTGGRQYF. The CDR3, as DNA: TGTGCCAGCAGTGTAACCGGGACAGGGGGGAGGCAGTACTTC.

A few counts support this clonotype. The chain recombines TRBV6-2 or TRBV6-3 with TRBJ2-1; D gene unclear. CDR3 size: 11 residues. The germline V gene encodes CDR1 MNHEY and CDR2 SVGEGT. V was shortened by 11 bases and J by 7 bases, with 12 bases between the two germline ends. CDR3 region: CAASERNEQFF. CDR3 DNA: TGTGCCGCCTCAGAGAGGAATGAGCAGTTCTTC.

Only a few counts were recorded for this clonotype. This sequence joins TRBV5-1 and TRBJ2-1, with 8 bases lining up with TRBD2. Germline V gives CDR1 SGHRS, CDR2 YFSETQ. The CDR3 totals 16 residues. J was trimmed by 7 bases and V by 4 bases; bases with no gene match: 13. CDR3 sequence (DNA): TGCGCCAGCAGCCCGCGGGCGAGCGGGAGTAGAAATGAGCAGTTCTTC. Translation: CASSPRASGSRNEQFF.

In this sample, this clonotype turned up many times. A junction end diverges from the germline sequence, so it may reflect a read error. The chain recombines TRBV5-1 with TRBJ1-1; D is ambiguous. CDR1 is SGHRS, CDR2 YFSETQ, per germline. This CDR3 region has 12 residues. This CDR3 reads CASSLQNTEAFF. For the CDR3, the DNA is TGTGCCAGCAGTTTACAGAACACTGAAGCTTTCTTT. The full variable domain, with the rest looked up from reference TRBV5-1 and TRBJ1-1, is KAGVTQTPRYLIKTRGQQVTLSCSPISGHRSVSWYQQTPGQGLQFLFEYFSETQRNKGNFPGRFSGRQFSNSRSEMNVSTLELGDSALYLCASSLQNTEAFFGQGTRLTVV.

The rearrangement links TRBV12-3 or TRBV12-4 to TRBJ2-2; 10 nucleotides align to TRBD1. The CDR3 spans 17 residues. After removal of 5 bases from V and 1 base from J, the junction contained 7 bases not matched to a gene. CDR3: CASSHGTGAMNTGELFF. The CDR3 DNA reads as TGTGCCAGCAGTCACGGGACAGGGGCTATGAACACCGGGGAGCTGTTTTTT.

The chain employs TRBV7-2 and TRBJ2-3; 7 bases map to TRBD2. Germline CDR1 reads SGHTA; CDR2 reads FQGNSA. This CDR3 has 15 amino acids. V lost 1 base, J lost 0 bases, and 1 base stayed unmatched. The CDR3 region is CASSLETSSTDTQYF. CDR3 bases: TGTGCCAGCAGCTTAGAGACTAGCAGCACAGATACGCAGTATTTT.

The CDR3 nucleotides read TGTGCCAGCAGCTCGACTCATCAGCCCCAGCATTTT. This translates into CASSSTHQPQHF. The genes are TRBV6-1 and TRBJ1-5; D unresolved. Germline loops: CDR1 MNHNS, CDR2 SASEGT. This CDR3 is built from 12 residues. The V and J ends lost 6 bases and 5 bases respectively, with 8 bases between them.